This TCR beta chain is drawn from a study of radiotherapy plus CTLA-4 blockade in lung cancer. Method: immunoSEQ multiplex PCR; TCRdb's copy keeps in-frame clones and lacks some. The sample gives about 46,000 clones, about 76% of which show up once; 2% to 3% is in the top ten. Study-level points and caveats: The authors reported that early blood T cell clone dynamics, with interferon-beta, best predicted response. Radiotherapy plus ipilimumab was followed by expansion in blood of tumor-derived TCR clones.

This CDR3 has 14 amino acids. V gave up 6 bases and J gave up 4 bases; unmatched junction bases: 6. Per the germline V gene, CDR1 is MNHEY and CDR2 is SMNVEV (reference sequence). People whose metastatic non-small-cell lung cancer was chemo-refractory got focal radiation along with CTLA-4 blockade by ipilimumab. As to this clone: Its antigen is not known.

This specimen consisted of peripheral blood, obtained from a patient treated with radiotherapy plus ipilimumab. This chain connects TRBV27 to TRBJ2-1; 7 nucleotides line up with TRBD2. This clonotype originated in a human donor with non-small cell lung cancer whose response to radiotherapy plus ipilimumab could not be evaluated. CDR3 DNA sequence: TGTGCCAGCAGCCCGGGACTAAAATACAATGAGCAGTTCTTC. Protein product: CASSPGLKYNEQFF.